Below, 20 T cell receptor beta chains from the same sample are listed, as sequenced in a study of human T cells and chemical hapten exposure. TCRdb redid the calling of the RACE reads with MiXCR, one entry per CDR3 protein. The data show around 300,000 distinct CDR3 sequences, 7.5% to 9% seen once. The sample's time point: pre-sensitization, week 0. This sample's treatment: therapeutic diphenylcyclopropenone sensitization with weekly scalp DPC. This sample comprised whole blood, obtained in connection with sensitization to the hapten diphenylcyclopropenone (DPC). The receptors were sampled from a young man with alopecia areata. Some clones in this sample may be carry-over from other donors' samples.

This clonotype showed up just a few times. This chain joins TRBV12-5 and TRBJ1-1; maybe TRBD1 (5 bases). The CDR3 runs 13 residues. The ends were cut back, 5 bases at V and 7 bases at J, with 14 bases in the middle. Germline CDR1 is LGHNT and CDR2 is FRNRAP. CDR3 amino acids: CASGLSPRGEAFF. In nucleotides, the CDR3 is TGTGCTAGTGGTCTATCCCCTAGGGGTGAAGCTTTCTTT. The whole variable domain, filled in from reference TRBV12-5 and TRBJ1-1, reads DARVTQTPRHKVTEMGQEVTMRCQPILGHNTVFWYRQTMMQGLELLAYFRNRAPLDDSGMPKDRFSAEMPDATLATLKIQPSEPRDSAVYFCASGLSPRGEAFFGQGTRLTVV.

This chain's CDR3 is CASSQEVGAHSYNEQFF. The CDR3 nucleotides read TGCGCCAGCAGCCAAGAGGTAGGGGCACACTCCTACAATGAGCAGTTCTTC. The chain links TRBV4-1 to TRBJ2-1, with TRBD1 as a possible D gene (5 bases). Between the trimmed V and J ends, which lost 0 bases and 0 bases, there was a span of 12 bases. CDR3 size: 17 residues. The germline CDR1 and CDR2 sequences are MGHRA and YSYEKL.

This clonotype was seen more than once but under ten times. The chain links TRBV12-3 or TRBV12-4 to TRBJ1-6; D may be TRBD1 (6 bases). There are 14 residues in the CDR3. Trimming removed 11 bases from V and 4 bases from J, with 15 bases in between. Here the CDR3 DNA reads TGTGCCTGTAGGGGGGACAATTATAATTCACCCCTCCACTTT. Amino acid sequence: CACRGDNYNSPLHF.

This clonotype occurred a few times. The chain employs TRBV13 and TRBJ2-1, with D perhaps TRBD1 (6 bases). In germline, CDR1 is PRHDT, CDR2 FYEKMQ (reference sequence). V lost 5 bases, J lost 7 bases, and 15 bases lay in between. The CDR3 is 14 amino acids. CDR3 sequence (DNA): TGTGCCAGCAGCCGGGACACCGGCCCGAATGAGCAGTTCTTC. This gives the protein CASSRDTGPNEQFF.

The chain employs TRBV6-2 or TRBV6-3 and TRBJ2-5; 8 bases line up with TRBD2. The V gene's germline CDR1 is MNHEY and CDR2 SVGEGT. This CDR3 comprises 15 residues. V was clipped by 0 bases and J by 9 bases; unmatched bases: 9. This chain's CDR3 is CASSYSGGGRMAQYF. CDR3 in DNA: TGTGCCAGCAGTTACTCAGGCGGGGGGAGAATGGCCCAGTACTTC.

This clonotype was counted ten times or more. This sequence joins TRBV20-1 and TRBJ1-2; no reliable D call. Germline V gene data show CDR1 as DFQATT and CDR2 as SNEGSKA (reference sequence). The V and J ends lost 0 bases and 7 bases respectively, with 12 bases between them. The CDR3 runs to 13 residues. The CDR3 reads CSAREPLGLGYTF. The CDR3 DNA reads as TGCAGTGCTAGAGAACCCCTAGGACTTGGCTACACCTTC.

The chain couples TRBV11-3 to TRBJ1-1, with TRBD1 identical over 7 bases. Germline CDR1 SGHNT, CDR2 YENEEA. This CDR3 is 13 amino acids long. V shed 6 bases, J shed 4 bases, and the junction held 5 bases outside the gene matches. The CDR3: CASSAGGGTEAFF. CDR3 in DNA: TGTGCCAGCAGTGCAGGGGGAGGCACTGAAGCTTTCTTT.

The chain combines TRBV6-5 with TRBJ2-5; 7 bases are a match to TRBD2. Germline V gene sequence: CDR1 MNHEY, CDR2 SVGAGI. The CDR3 has 15 residues. V was pared by 0 bases and J by 3 bases, with 4 bases of the junction left unmatched. CDR3 protein: CASSYSWGGKETQYF. In DNA, the CDR3 is TGTGCCAGCAGTTACTCGTGGGGGGGTAAAGAGACCCAGTACTTC.

This chain joins TRBV28 and TRBJ1-5; 8 bases are shared with TRBD1. Germline CDR1 MDHEN, CDR2 SYDVKM. Trimming took 8 bases from V and 8 from J; bases not matched to a gene: 8. This CDR3 has 13 amino acids. Here the CDR3 DNA reads TGTGCCAGCGAGGGACAGGTACGGGAGCCCCAGCATTTT. It is translated as CASEGQVREPQHF.

This clonotype was observed a handful of times. The V call is TRBV6-1, the J call TRBJ2-1; D perhaps matches TRBD2 (6 bases). Germline assignment: CDR1 MNHNS and CDR2 SASEGT. The CDR3 runs 15 residues. The V and J ends lost 6 bases and 3 bases respectively, with 15 bases between them. The CDR3 DNA reads as TGTGCCAGCAGAATCCGGGACGGGGGCTACAATGAGCAGTTCTTC. Translated: CASRIRDGGYNEQFF.

The rearrangement links TRBV7-9 to TRBJ1-3; possibly TRBD1 for D (6 bases). The CDR3 runs 12 residues. Trimming took 10 bases from V and 1 from J, leaving 8 bases between them. CDR1 and CDR2 (germline): SEHNR, FQNEAQ (reference sequence). CDR3 protein: CAKQGSGNTIYF. The CDR3 DNA sequence: TGTGCCAAACAGGGTTCTGGAAACACCATATATTTT.

This clonotype was seen a handful of times. This chain links TRBV12-3 or TRBV12-4 with TRBJ1-5; D remains unclear. This CDR3 has 14 amino acids. Trimming removed 5 bases at V and 6 bases at J, with 14 bases between. Here the CDR3 reads CASSPTETRQPQHF. CDR3 DNA: TGTGCCAGCAGTCCCACCGAGACTCGTCAGCCCCAGCATTTT.

This clonotype was counted a few times. The gene calls are TRBV10-3 and TRBJ2-2; 13 bases align to TRBD2. The CDR3 has 18 amino acids. J gave up 1 base and V 4 bases, and 6 bases lay outside the gene matches. CDR1 is ENHRY, CDR2 SYGVKD, per germline. CDR3 nucleotides: TGTGCCATCAGTGGCAGGACTAGCGGGAGACAGAACACCGGGGAGCTGTTTTTT. As protein: CAISGRTSGRQNTGELFF.

This clonotype has just a few counts. The CDR3 nucleotides are TGCGCCAGCAGCTTGGGCAGGACGATCTCTGGAAACACCATATATTTT. Encoded protein: CASSLGRTISGNTIYF. The V call is TRBV5-1, the J call TRBJ1-3, with D unclear. The V end lost 0 bases, the J end lost 0 bases, and 10 bases lay between the germline ends. The CDR3 runs to 16 residues. Germline CDR1 SGHRS, CDR2 YFSETQ. The whole variable domain, remainder taken from reference TRBV5-1 and TRBJ1-3, is KAGVTQTPRYLIKTRGQQVTLSCSPISGHRSVSWYQQTPGQGLQFLFEYFSETQRNKGNFPGRFSGRQFSNSRSEMNVSTLELGDSALYLCASSLGRTISGNTIYFGEGSWLTVV.

The chain couples TRBV7-9 to TRBJ2-7; possibly TRBD2 for D (6 bases). The CDR3 is made up of 13 amino acids. Germline CDR1 and CDR2: SEHNR and FQNEAQ (reference sequence). V shed 3 bases and J shed 2 bases, with 8 bases lying between them. CDR3 DNA: TGTGCCAGCAGCTTTGGAGGGGCCTACGAGCAGTACGTC. Amino acids: CASSFGGAYEQYV.

J is TRBJ1-2 and V is TRBV29-1, with D uncertain. V was pared by 3 bases and J by 0 bases, with 5 bases between. CDR3 size: 12 residues. The V gene's germline CDR1 is SQVTM and CDR2 ANQGSEA. CDR3 coding DNA: TGCAGCGTTGAGGGATCTAACTATGGCTACACCTTC. Amino acids: CSVEGSNYGYTF. The full variable domain, its missing parts supplied by reference TRBV29-1 and TRBJ1-2, is SAVISQKPSRDICQRGTSLTIQCQVDSQVTMMFWYRQQPGQSLTLIATANQGSEATYESGFVIDKFPISRPNLTFSTLTVSNMSPEDSSIYLCSVEGSNYGYTFGSGTRLTVV.

The chain carries TRBV5-8 and TRBJ2-1; D unresolved. Germline V gives CDR1 SGHTS, CDR2 YDEGEE. The CDR3 extends over 15 amino acids. V was trimmed by 1 base and J by 3 bases, leaving 11 bases between them. The CDR3 coding sequence is TGTGCCAGCAGCTTGTGGCGGACCTACTACAATGAGCAGTTCTTC. Amino acid sequence: CASSLWRTYYNEQFF.

The J gene is TRBJ2-5, the V gene TRBV28; 7 bases fit TRBD2. This CDR3 contains 18 residues. V lost 5 bases and J lost 2; bases outside the gene matches: 17. In germline, CDR1 is MDHEN, CDR2 SYDVKM. The CDR3 reads CASSISPSSGSSQETQYF. The CDR3 bases are TGTGCCAGCAGTATCTCCCCGTCTAGCGGAAGCTCTCAAGAGACCCAGTACTTC.

The rearrangement uses TRBV7-9 and TRBJ1-1; D not certain. The CDR3 has 12 residues. Germline V gene lookup returns CDR1 SEHNR and CDR2 FQNEAQ (reference sequence). Trimming stripped 6 bases from V and 2 bases from J, with 7 bases between. The CDR3 protein is CASSYINTEAFF. Written as DNA, the CDR3 is TGTGCCAGCAGTTACATTAACACTGAAGCTTTCTTT.

This chain joins TRBV7-2 and TRBJ2-3; 7 bases fit TRBD2. CDR3 length equals 20 residues. Germline CDR1 is SGHTA and CDR2 is FQGNSA. The junction had 20 bases not matched to a gene; V was cut back by 4 bases and J by 1 base. The CDR3 sequence is CASSYPYPHRSRGGTDTQYF. DNA of the CDR3: TGTGCCAGCAGCTACCCCTATCCCCACCGAAGCCGGGGGGGCACAGATACGCAGTATTTT.